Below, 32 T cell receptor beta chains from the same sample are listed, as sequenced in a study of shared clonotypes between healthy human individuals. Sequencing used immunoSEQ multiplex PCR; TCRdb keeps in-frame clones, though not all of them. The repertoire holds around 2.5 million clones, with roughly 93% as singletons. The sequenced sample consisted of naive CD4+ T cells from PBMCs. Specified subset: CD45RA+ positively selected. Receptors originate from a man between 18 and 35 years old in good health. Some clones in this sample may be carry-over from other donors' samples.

The CDR3 reads CASGLRGGNVSTGELFF. CDR3 nucleotides: TGTGCTAGTGGTTTGAGGGGCGGGAATGTATCTACCGGGGAGCTGTTTTTT. The chain joins TRBV12-5 to TRBJ2-2; D is perhaps TRBD2 (6 bases). CDR3 length equals 17 residues. CDR1 and CDR2 from the germline V gene are LGHNT and FRNRAP. Trimming stripped 2 bases from V and 5 bases from J, with 18 bases between.

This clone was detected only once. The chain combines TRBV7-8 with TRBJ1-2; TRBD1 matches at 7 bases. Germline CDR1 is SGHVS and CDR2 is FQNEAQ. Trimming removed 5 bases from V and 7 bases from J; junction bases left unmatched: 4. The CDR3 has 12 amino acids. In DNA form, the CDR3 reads TGTGCCAGCAGCCCTGACAGGGTTGGCTACACCTTC. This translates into CASSPDRVGYTF.

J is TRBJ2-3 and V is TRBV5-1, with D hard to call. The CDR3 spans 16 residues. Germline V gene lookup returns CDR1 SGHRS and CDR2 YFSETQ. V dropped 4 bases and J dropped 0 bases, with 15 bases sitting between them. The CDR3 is CASSTSGQSSTDTQYF. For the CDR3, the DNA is TGCGCCAGCAGCACTTCGGGCCAATCTAGCACAGATACGCAGTATTTT.

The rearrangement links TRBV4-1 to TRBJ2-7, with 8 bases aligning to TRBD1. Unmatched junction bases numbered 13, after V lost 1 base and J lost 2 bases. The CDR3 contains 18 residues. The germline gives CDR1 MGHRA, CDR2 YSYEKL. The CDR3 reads CASSQAAGTGRNPYEQYF. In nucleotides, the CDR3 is TGCGCCAGCAGCCAAGCCGCCGGGACAGGCCGCAACCCCTACGAGCAGTACTTC.

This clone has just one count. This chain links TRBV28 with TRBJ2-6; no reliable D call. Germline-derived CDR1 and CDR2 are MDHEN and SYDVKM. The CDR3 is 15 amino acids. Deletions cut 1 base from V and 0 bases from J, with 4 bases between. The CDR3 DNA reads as TGTGCCAGCAGTTTATCCCTCTCTGGGGCCAACGTCCTGACTTTC. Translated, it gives CASSLSLSGANVLTF.

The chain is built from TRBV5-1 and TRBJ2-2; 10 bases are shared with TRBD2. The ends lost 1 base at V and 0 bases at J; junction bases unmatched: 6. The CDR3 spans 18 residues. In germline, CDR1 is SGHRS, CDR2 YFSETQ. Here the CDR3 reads CASSLFPSGGPNTGELFF. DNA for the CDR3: TGCGCCAGCAGCTTGTTCCCTAGCGGGGGACCGAACACCGGGGAGCTGTTTTTT.

The CDR3 DNA sequence: TGTGCCAGCAGTTTATCGGCGACTTCCCGGTATGGCTACACCTTC. Residues: CASSLSATSRYGYTF. The chain is built from TRBV27 and TRBJ1-2, with D unresolved. Trimming took off 0 bases at V and 5 bases at J, with 13 bases between the two ends. This CDR3 comprises 15 residues. The germline V gene has CDR1 MNHEY and CDR2 SMNVEV (reference sequence).

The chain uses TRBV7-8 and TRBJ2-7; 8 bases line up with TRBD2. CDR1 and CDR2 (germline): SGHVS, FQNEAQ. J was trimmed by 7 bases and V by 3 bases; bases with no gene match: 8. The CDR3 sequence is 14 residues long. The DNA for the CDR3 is TGTGCCAGCAGCTTGGGCCGGACTAGCCGGGAGCAGTACTTC. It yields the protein CASSLGRTSREQYF.

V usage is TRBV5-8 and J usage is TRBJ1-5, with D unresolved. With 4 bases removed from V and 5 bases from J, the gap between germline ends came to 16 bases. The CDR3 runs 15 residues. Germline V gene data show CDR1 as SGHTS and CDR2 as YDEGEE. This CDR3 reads CASSTRGFSDQPQHF. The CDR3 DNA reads TGTGCCAGCAGCACCCGCGGATTCTCTGATCAGCCCCAGCATTTT.

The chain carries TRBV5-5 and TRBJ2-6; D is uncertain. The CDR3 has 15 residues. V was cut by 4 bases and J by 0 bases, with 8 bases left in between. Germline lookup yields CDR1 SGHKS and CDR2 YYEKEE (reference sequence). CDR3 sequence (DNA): TGTGCCAGCAGCCTCTTCAGCTCTGGGGCCAACGTCCTGACTTTC. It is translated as CASSLFSSGANVLTF.

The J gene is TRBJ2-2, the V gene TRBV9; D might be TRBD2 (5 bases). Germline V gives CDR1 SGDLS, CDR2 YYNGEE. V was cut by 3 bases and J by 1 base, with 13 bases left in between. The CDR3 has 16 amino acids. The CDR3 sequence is CASSGRSQRNTGELFF. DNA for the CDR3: TGTGCCAGCAGCGGGAGGAGTCAGAGGAACACCGGGGAGCTGTTTTTT.

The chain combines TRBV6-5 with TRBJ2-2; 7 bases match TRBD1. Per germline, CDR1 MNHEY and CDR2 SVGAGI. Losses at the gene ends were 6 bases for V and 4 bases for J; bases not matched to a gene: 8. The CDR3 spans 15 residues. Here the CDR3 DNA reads TGTGCCAGCAGCAACTCGGGACAGATCACCGGGGAGCTGTTTTTT. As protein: CASSNSGQITGELFF.

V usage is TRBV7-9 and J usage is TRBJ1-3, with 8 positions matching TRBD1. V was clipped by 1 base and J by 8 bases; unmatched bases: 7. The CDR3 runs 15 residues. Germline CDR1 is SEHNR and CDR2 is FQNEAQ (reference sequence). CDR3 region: CASSLGQGRSYTIYF. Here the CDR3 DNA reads TGTGCCAGCAGCTTAGGACAGGGGAGGTCATACACCATATATTTT.

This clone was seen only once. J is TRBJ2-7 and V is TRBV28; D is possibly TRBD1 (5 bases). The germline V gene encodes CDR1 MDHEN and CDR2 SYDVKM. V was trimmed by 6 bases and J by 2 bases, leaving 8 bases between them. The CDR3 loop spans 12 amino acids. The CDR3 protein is CASRQDTYEQYF. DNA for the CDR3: TGTGCCAGCAGACAGGATACCTACGAGCAGTACTTC.

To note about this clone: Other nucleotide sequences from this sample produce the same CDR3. The CDR3 bases are TGTGCCAGCTCACCGGGACAGGGGTCCGGAAACACCATATATTTT. This codes for CASSPGQGSGNTIYF. The V and J genes are TRBV18 and TRBJ1-3; 10 nucleotides match TRBD1. This CDR3 region has 15 residues. The germline V gene encodes CDR1 KGHSH and CDR2 LQKENI. J was trimmed by 4 bases and V by 3 bases; bases with no gene match: 3. Full variable domain (outside the CDR3, taken from reference TRBV18 and TRBJ1-3): NAGVMQNPRHLVRRRGQEARLRCSPMKGHSHVYWYRQLPEEGLKFMVYLQKENIIDESGMPKERFSAEFPKEGPSILRIQQVVRGDSAAYFCASSPGQGSGNTIYFGEGSWLTVV.

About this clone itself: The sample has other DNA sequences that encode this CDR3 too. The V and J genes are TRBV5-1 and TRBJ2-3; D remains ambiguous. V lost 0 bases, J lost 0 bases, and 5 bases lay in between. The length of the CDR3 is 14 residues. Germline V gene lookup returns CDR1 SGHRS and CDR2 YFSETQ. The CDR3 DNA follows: TGCGCCAGCAGCTTGGGTTCTAGCACAGATACGCAGTATTTT. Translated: CASSLGSSTDTQYF. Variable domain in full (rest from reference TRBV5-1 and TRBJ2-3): KAGVTQTPRYLIKTRGQQVTLSCSPISGHRSVSWYQQTPGQGLQFLFEYFSETQRNKGNFPGRFSGRQFSNSRSEMNVSTLELGDSALYLCASSLGSSTDTQYFGPGTRLTVL.

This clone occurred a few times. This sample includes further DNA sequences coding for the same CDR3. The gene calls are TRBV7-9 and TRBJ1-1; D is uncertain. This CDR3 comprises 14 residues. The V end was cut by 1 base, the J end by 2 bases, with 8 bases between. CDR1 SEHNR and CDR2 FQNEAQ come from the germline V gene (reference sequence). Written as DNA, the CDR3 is TGTGCCAGCAGCTTAGGTGGAGGTAACACTGAAGCTTTCTTT. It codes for CASSLGGGNTEAFF. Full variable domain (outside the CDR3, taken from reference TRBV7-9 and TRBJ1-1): DTGVSQNPRHKITKRGQNVTFRCDPISEHNRLYWYRQTLGQGPEFLTYFQNEAQLEKSRLLSDRFSAERPKGSFSTLEIQRTEQGDSAMYLCASSLGGGNTEAFFGQGTRLTVV.

The CDR3 protein is CASSVLIPKDEQYF. The CDR3 DNA reads as TGTGCCAGCAGCGTATTGATACCCAAGGACGAGCAGTACTTC. This chain connects TRBV9 to TRBJ2-7; D is ambiguous. From germline, CDR1 is SGDLS and CDR2 YYNGEE. Trimming pared 1 base from V and 5 bases from J, leaving 13 bases between. This CDR3 contains 14 residues.

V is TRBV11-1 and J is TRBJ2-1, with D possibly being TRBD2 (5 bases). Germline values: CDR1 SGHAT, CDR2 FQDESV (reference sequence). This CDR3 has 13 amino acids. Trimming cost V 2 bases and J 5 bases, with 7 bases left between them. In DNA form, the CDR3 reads TGTGCCAGCAGCTTATCGACTAACAATGAGCAGTTCTTC. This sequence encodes CASSLSTNNEQFF. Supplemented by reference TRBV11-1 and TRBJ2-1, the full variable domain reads EAEVAQSPRYKITEKSQAVAFWCDPISGHATLYWYRQILGQGPELLVQFQDESVVDDSQLPKDRFSAERLKGVDSTLKIQPAELGDSAMYLCASSLSTNNEQFFGPGTRLTVL.

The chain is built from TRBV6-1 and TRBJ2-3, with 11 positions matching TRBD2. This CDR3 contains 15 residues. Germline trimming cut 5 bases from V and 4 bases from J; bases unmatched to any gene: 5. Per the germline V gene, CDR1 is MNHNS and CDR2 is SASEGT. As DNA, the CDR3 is TGTGCCAGCAGTACTAGCGGGAGTCGGGCAGATACGCAGTATTTT. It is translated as CASSTSGSRADTQYF.

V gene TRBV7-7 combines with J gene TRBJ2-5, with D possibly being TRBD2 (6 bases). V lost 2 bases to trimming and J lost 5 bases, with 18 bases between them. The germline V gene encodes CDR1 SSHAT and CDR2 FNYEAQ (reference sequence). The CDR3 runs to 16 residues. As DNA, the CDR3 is TGTGCCAGCAGCTTATTGATCGGGAGTCCCGCCGAGACCCAGTACTTC. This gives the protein CASSLLIGSPAETQYF.

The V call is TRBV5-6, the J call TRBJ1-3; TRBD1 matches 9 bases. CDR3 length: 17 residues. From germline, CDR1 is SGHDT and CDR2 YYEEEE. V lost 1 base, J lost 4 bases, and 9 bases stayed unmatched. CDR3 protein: CASSLLGQGLKGNTIYF. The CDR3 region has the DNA TGTGCCAGCAGCTTGCTCGGACAGGGGTTAAAGGGAAACACCATATATTTT. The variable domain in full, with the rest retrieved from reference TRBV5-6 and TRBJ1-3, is DAGVTQSPTHLIKTRGQQVTLRCSPKSGHDTVSWYQQALGQGPQFIFQYYEEEERQRGNFPDRFSGHQFPNYSSELNVNALLLGDSALYLCASSLLGQGLKGNTIYFGEGSWLTVV.

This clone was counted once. The CDR3 sequence: CASSQPRGRAGLSYNEQFF. The CDR3, as DNA: TGTGCCAGCAGCCAGCCTAGGGGGCGAGCGGGGCTCTCCTACAATGAGCAGTTCTTC. The rearrangement uses TRBV4-2 and TRBJ2-1; D is perhaps TRBD1 or TRBD2 (7 bases each). This CDR3 is 19 amino acids long. Trimming cost V 3 bases and J 0 bases, with 21 bases left between them. Germline V gene lookup returns CDR1 LGHNA and CDR2 YNFKEQ.

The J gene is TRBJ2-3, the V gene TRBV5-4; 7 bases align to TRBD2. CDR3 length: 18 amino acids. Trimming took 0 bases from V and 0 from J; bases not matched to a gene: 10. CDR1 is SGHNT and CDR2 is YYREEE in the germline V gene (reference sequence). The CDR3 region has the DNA TGTGCCAGCAGCTTGGTAGGACTAGAACTCACTAGCACAGATACGCAGTATTTT. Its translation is CASSLVGLELTSTDTQYF.

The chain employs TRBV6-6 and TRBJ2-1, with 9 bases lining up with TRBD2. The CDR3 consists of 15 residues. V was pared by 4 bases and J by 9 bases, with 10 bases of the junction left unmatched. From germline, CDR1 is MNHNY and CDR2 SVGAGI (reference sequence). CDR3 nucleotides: TGTGCCAGCAGTTCAGTAGCGGGAGTAGTTGGTGAGCAGTTCTTC. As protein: CASSSVAGVVGEQFF.

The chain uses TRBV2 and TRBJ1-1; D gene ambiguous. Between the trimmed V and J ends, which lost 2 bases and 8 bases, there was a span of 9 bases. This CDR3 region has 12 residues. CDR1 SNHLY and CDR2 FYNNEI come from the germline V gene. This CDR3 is CASSEWSSEAFF. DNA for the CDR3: TGTGCCAGCAGTGAATGGTCCAGCGAAGCTTTCTTT. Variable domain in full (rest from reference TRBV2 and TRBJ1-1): EPEVTQTPSHQVTQMGQEVILRCVPISNHLYFYWYRQILGQKVEFLVSFYNNEISEKSEIFDDQFSVERPDGSNFTLKIRSTKLEDSAMYFCASSEWSSEAFFGQGTRLTVV.

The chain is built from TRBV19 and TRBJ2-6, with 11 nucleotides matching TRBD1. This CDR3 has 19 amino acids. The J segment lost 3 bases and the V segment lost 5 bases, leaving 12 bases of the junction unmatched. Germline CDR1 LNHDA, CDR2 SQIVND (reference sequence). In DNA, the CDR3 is TGTGCCAGTAGTCCCCGAGGACAGGGGGCGAAGGGTGGGGCCAACGTCCTGACTTTC. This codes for CASSPRGQGAKGGANVLTF.

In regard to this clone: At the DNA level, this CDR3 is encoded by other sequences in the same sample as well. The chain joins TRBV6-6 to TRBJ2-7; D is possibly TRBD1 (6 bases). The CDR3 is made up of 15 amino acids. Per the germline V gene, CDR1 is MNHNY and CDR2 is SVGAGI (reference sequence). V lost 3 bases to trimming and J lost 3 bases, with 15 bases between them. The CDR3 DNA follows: TGTGCCAGCAGTTATTTGGGCCAAGGGGGCTACGAGCAGTACTTC. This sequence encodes CASSYLGQGGYEQYF.

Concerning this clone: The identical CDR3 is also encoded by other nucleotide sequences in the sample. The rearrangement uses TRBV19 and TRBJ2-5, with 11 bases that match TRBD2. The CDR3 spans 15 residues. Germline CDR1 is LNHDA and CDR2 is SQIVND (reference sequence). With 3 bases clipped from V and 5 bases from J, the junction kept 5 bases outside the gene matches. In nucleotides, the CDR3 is TGTGCCAGTAGTATCGGGCTAGCGGGAGGTGAGACCCAGTACTTC. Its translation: CASSIGLAGGETQYF.

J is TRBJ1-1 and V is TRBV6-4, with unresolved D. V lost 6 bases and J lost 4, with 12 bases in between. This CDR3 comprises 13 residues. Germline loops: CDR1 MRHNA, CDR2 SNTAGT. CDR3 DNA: TGTGCCAGCAGCCTTGAAAGATTCACTGAAGCTTTCTTT. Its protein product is CASSLERFTEAFF.

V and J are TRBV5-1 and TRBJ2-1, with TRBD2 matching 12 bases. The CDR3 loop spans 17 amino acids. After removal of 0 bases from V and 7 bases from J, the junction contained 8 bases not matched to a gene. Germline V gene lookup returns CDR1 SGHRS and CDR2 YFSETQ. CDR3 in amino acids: CASSLGLAGATGNEQFF. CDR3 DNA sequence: TGCGCCAGCAGCTTGGGACTAGCGGGAGCGACGGGAAATGAGCAGTTCTTC.

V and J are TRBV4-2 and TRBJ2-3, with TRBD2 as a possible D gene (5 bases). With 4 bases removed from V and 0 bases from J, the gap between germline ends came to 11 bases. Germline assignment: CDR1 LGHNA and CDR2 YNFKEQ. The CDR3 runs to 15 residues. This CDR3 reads CASSPQRKSTDTQYF. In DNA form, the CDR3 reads TGTGCCAGCAGCCCCCAGCGGAAAAGCACAGATACGCAGTATTTT.